This is a list of T cell receptor beta chains from one sample in a study of vaccination effects on CD4 cells after COVID-19. The data were produced by immunoSEQ multiplex PCR, yet TCRdb's version contains in-frame clones alone and is incomplete. The table includes about 58,000 clones, around three quarters detected once. Their cognate antigens are unknown. Sequenced here: CD4+ T cells from PBMCs cultured without peptide, sampled before COVID-19 vaccination. The receptor set was obtained from a human donor who received a COVID-19 vaccine. Both conserved end residues are part of each CDR3. The D gene is left open where the match is weak. Clone size is not always given. Where it is, it says once, few, many or a class for expanded clones.

J | V | size | D | DNA | CDR3
TRBJ1-5 | TRBV30 | . | . | TGTGCCTCGCCTCGGGCGGGGAGCAATCAGCCCCAGCATTTT | CASPRAGSNQPQHF
TRBJ1-3 | TRBV19 | . | . | TGTGCCAGTAACGGGACTCCCAACACCATATATTTT | CASNGTPNTIYF
TRBJ2-2 | TRBV7-2 | . | TRBD2 | TGTGCCAGCAGCTTAGCTAGGAGCGGGGGGGCCGCCGGGGAGCTGTTTTTT | CASSLARSGGAAGELFF
TRBJ1-4 | TRBV5-1 | . | . | TGCGCCAGCAGTTCGACACCCGAAGGTGGGGAAAAACTGTTTTTT | CASSSTPEGGEKLFF
TRBJ2-3 | TRBV5-1 | . | TRBD1 | TGCGCCAGCAGCCTCTCGACAGGGGGCGCAGATACGCAGTATTTT | CASSLSTGGADTQYF
TRBJ1-5 | TRBV18 | . | . | TGTGCCAGCTCACCAAAGGGAGTTGGGAGCAATCAGCCCCAGCATTTT | CASSPKGVGSNQPQHF
TRBJ1-6 | TRBV7-9 | once | . | TGTGCCAGCAGCCTCTCGGGGGGGAGGACCTATAATTCACCCCTCCACTTT | CASSLSGGRTYNSPLHF
TRBJ2-1 | TRBV5-6 | few | TRBD2 | TGTGCCAGCAGCTGGCGGACTAGCGGGGGAATAAATGAGCAGTTCTTC | CASSWRTSGGINEQFF
TRBJ2-5 | TRBV18 | . | . | TGTGCCAGCTCACTGACGGGAGCTCAGGAGACCCAGTACTTC | CASSLTGAQETQYF
TRBJ2-3 | TRBV25-1 | . | TRBD1 | TGTGCCAGTGGGTTAGACAGGGGGAGGACAGATACGCAGTATTTT | CASGLDRGRTDTQYF
TRBJ2-4 | TRBV18 | once | . | TGTGCCAGCTCACCACGGGACCTCCCCCCCGAAAACATTCAGTACTTC | CASSPRDLPPENIQYF
TRBJ1-5 | TRBV6-5 | once | TRBD1 | TGTGCCAGCAGTTCTTCTCAGGGGGTCAATCAGCCCCAGCATTTT | CASSSSQGVNQPQHF
TRBJ2-6 | TRBV5-1 | . | TRBD1 | TGCGCCAGCAGCGGGGACAGGGGAAGCTCTGGGGCCAACGTCCTGACTTTC | CASSGDRGSSGANVLTF
TRBJ2-5 | TRBV2 | . | TRBD2 | TGTGCCAGCAGTGAAGCGAGGGTAGCGGGGGGGTTGGAGACCCAGTACTTC | CASSEARVAGGLETQYF
TRBJ1-2 | TRBV5-6 | few | TRBD1 | TGTGCCAGCAGCTTGGGACAGGGCACCTATGGCTACACCTTC | CASSLGQGTYGYTF
TRBJ1-2 | TRBV27 | few | . | TGTGCCAGCAGTTTTTCGACGGCCCGAGGAGGCTACACCTTC | CASSFSTARGGYTF
TRBJ2-3 | TRBV19 | . | . | TGTGCCAGTAGTTTCCCAGGAGTCACAGATACGCAGTATTTT | CASSFPGVTDTQYF
TRBJ1-2 | TRBV2 | . | . | TGTGCCAGCAGTGAAGGGGGAGGCTATGGCTACACCTTC | CASSEGGGYGYTF
TRBJ1-5 | TRBV28 | . | . | TGTGCCAGCAGAAAAGGGGGGTTTATATTTAGCAATCAGCCCCAGCATTTT | CASRKGGFIFSNQPQHF
TRBJ2-1 | TRBV2 | . | . | TGTGCCAGCATCATTCAGAGCGGTTCCTCCTACAATGAGCAGTTCTTC | CASIIQSGSSYNEQFF
TRBJ2-3 | TRBV13 | . | . | TGTGCCAGCAGCTTAAGTCATGAGACCGCGACGCAGTATTTT | CASSLSHETATQYF
TRBJ2-5 | TRBV7-2 | . | TRBD2 | TGTGCCAGCAGCTTGGGGAGGTTAGCGGGGCAGAAAGAGACCCAGTACTTC | CASSLGRLAGQKETQYF
TRBJ1-2 | TRBV24-1 | . | TRBD1 | TGTGCCACCAGTGATGCGGGACAGAACGGCTACACCTTC | CATSDAGQNGYTF
TRBJ2-3 | TRBV14 | . | . | TGTGCCAGCAGCCAGGACAGCACAGATACGCAGTATTTT | CASSQDSTDTQYF
TRBJ2-1 | TRBV9 | . | TRBD1 | TGTGCCAGCAGCGCCCGACAGGGCCAACTATACAATGAGCAGTTCTTC | CASSARQGQLYNEQFF
TRBJ1-1 | TRBV7-3 | . | . | TGTGCCAGCAGCCCACAGGGGAACACTGAAGCTTTCTTT | CASSPQGNTEAFF
TRBJ1-1 | TRBV5-1 | . | . | TGCGCCAGCAGCTCGACCCCGACCCTGGAAGCTTTCTTT | CASSSTPTLEAFF
TRBJ2-1 | TRBV7-2 | few | . | TGTGCCAGCAGCTTCGGGGTAGGTGAGCAGTTCTTC | CASSFGVGEQFF
TRBJ2-2 | TRBV20-1 | . | TRBD2 | TGCAGTGCTAGTAGGCGGGGGGGCCCCGGGGAGCTGTTTTTT | CSASRRGGPGELFF
TRBJ2-5 | TRBV5-1 | . | TRBD2 | TGCGCCAGCAGCAACCGAGCGGGGCAAGAGACCCAGTACTTC | CASSNRAGQETQYF
TRBJ1-5 | TRBV3-1/TRBV3-2 | . | . | TGTGCCAGCAGCCAAGATTGGGAGGGACAGCCCCAGCATTTT | CASSQDWEGQPQHF
TRBJ1-2 | TRBV19 | . | . | TGTGCCAGTAGTCTGGGACCGGATGGCTACACCTTC | CASSLGPDGYTF
TRBJ2-5 | TRBV5-1 | . | TRBD2 | TGCGCCAGCAGCCGGGGACTAGCGGGGGGGCCCGAGACCCAGTACTTC | CASSRGLAGGPETQYF
TRBJ2-2 | TRBV30 | . | . | TGTGCCTGGAGTGTATCCGGGGAGCTGTTTTTT | CAWSVSGELFF
TRBJ1-2 | TRBV30 | . | . | TGTGCCTGGAGGAAGGGGGTCGGCTATGGCTACACCTTC | CAWRKGVGYGYTF
TRBJ1-6 | TRBV12-3/TRBV12-4 | . | . | TGTGCCAGCAGCCTAGGGGGGGGTGCACCCCTCCACTTT | CASSLGGGAPLHF
TRBJ2-1 | TRBV7-2 | . | . | TGTGCCAGCAGCTTAACCCGCACCTACAATGAGCAGTTCTTC | CASSLTRTYNEQFF
TRBJ2-3 | TRBV18 | . | TRBD1 | TGTGCCAGCTCAACACGACAGGGGAGTCCGGATACGCAGTATTTT | CASSTRQGSPDTQYF
TRBJ2-1 | TRBV9 | . | . | TGTGCCAGCAGCCCGATCTTGGGACAAGCTGTTCCCTATGAGCAGTTCTTC | CASSPILGQAVPYEQFF
TRBJ2-3 | TRBV5-4 | . | TRBD2 | TGTGCCAGCAGCTTGGGGGGGGGTCGCACAGATACGCAGTATTTT | CASSLGGGRTDTQYF
TRBJ1-1 | TRBV5-1 | . | TRBD1 | TGCGCCACAAGGACAGGGTTGAGCACTGAAGCTTTCTTT | CATRTGLSTEAFF
TRBJ1-2 | TRBV7-2 | once | TRBD1 | TGTGCCAGCAGCCCTCAGGGGGCAACCCTCTATGGCTACACCTTC | CASSPQGATLYGYTF
TRBJ2-2 | TRBV24-1 | . | . | TGTGCCACCAGGCGTATTGGCGGGGAGCTGTTTTTT | CATRRIGGELFF
TRBJ1-2 | TRBV4-1 | . | . | TGCGCCAGCAGCCAAGCTCTCTCGAATATAGCTAACTATGGCTACACCTTC | CASSQALSNIANYGYTF
TRBJ2-1 | TRBV4-1 | . | TRBD2 | TGCGCCAGCAGCCAGCCCGGGACTAGCTACAATGAGCAGTTCTTC | CASSQPGTSYNEQFF
TRBJ2-2 | TRBV30 | once | TRBD1 | TGTGCCTGGAGTGTATATGGGACAGGGATGACCACCGGGGAGCTGTTTTTT | CAWSVYGTGMTTGELFF
TRBJ1-1 | TRBV12-3/TRBV12-4 | once | . | TGTGCCAGCAGTTACACAACGAACACTGAAGCTTTCTTT | CASSYTTNTEAFF
TRBJ1-1 | TRBV19 | few | . | TGTGCCAGTAGGGGCACAGGGCAGAACACTGAAGCTTTCTTT | CASRGTGQNTEAFF
TRBJ2-1 | TRBV10-1 | few | . | TGCGCCAGCAGTGAGCACAGCCATGAGCAGTTCTTC | CASSEHSHEQFF
TRBJ2-5 | TRBV7-3 | . | . | TGTGCCAGCAGCTTCGACGGGGAAGAGACCCAGTACTTC | CASSFDGEETQYF
TRBJ1-2 | TRBV28 | . | TRBD1 | TGTGCCAGCAGCTCGGACAGGGTGATTGGCTACACCTTC | CASSSDRVIGYTF
TRBJ1-6 | TRBV5-6 | . | TRBD1 | TGTGCCAGCGGGGGGGGGACAGGGAATTCACCCCTCCACTTT | CASGGGTGNSPLHF
TRBJ1-5 | TRBV18 | few | . | TGTGCCAGCTCACCACTCCAGGATCAGCCCCAGCATTTT | CASSPLQDQPQHF
TRBJ2-1 | TRBV5-4 | few | TRBD1 | TGTGCCAGCAGCTTGTCGGGACAGTATTTTAGTGAGCAGTTCTTC | CASSLSGQYFSEQFF